This entry features one T cell receptor (beta chain) sequence. Antigen unknown. Amplified regions were TCR beta CDR3 sequences from RNA transcripts. The HTBI primer set was used in a first-round RT-PCR of the TCR CDR3. TCRdb passed the multiplex PCR reads through MiXCR, listing each CDR3 protein once. The table has about 600,000 distinct CDR3 sequences, around 14% seen once; the top ten hold 7% to 9%. The junction had 9 bases not matched to a gene; V was cut back by 6 bases and J by 5 bases. The CDR3 is made up of 14 amino acids. For ophthalmopathy patients, the Clinical Activity Score was at least 3 and the NOSPECS grade at least 4; duration was under 3 months. Clinical symptoms, serum thyroxine, TRAb, thyroid ultrasound and orbital computed tomography informed diagnoses. This specimen belongs to a study of T cells in Graves' hyperthyroidism and ophthalmopathy. Study-level findings and limits: Before onset, by a median of around 6.4 months, the model predicted ophthalmopathy.

The chain couples TRBV12-3 or TRBV12-4 to TRBJ2-5, with 7 bases lining up with TRBD2. The receptor was isolated from a woman in her late teens or twenties with Graves' ophthalmopathy. What was sequenced was blood. CDR3 protein: CASSPMGGGETQYF. The CDR3 DNA sequence: TGTGCCAGCAGCCCTATGGGGGGGGGGGAGACCCAGTACTTC.